This T cell receptor (beta chain) was obtained from a study of Graves' ophthalmopathy and Graves' hyperthyroidism. Orbital computed tomography, thyroid ultrasound, TRAb, serum thyroxine and clinical symptoms formed the basis of diagnosis. The source of the PBMCs was less than 12 ml of fresh peripheral blood. Using RNA transcripts, the TCR beta CDR3 regions were amplified. After a first-round RT-PCR with HTBI primers, a second-round multiplex PCR was run. TCRdb recomputed calls from the multiplex PCR reads with MiXCR, one row per CDR3 protein. Of hundreds of thousands of distinct CDR3 sequences listed, about a fifth are singletons. Turning to this clonotype: The antigen is not known.

Findings and caveats of the study: Cross-validated, the 13-signature model showed 87.88%/81.08% sensitivity/specificity, and 80%/75% in the test set. Prediction of ophthalmopathy progression reached about 65% sensitivity and approximately 75% specificity.

The V gene lost 0 bases and the J gene lost 7 bases, with 12 bases spanning the gap. Per germline, CDR1 LGHNA and CDR2 YNFKEQ. The CDR3 is made up of 14 amino acids. This TCR came from a woman between 18 and 29 years old with stable Graves' hyperthyroidism. Some clones in this sample may be carry-over from other donors' samples. This chain uses TRBV4-2 with TRBJ1-2; D might be TRBD1 (5 bases). Sequenced: peripheral blood. This CDR3 reads CASSQDLIRAGYTF. For the CDR3, the DNA is TGTGCCAGCAGCCAAGATCTCATCAGGGCTGGCTACACCTTC.